One and the same sample provided the 4 T cell receptor beta chains below, sequenced in a study of control samples from healthy donors and cancer patients. The repertoire was sequenced with immunoSEQ multiplex PCR; TCRdb's copy has only in-frame clones and lacks some. The table has 70,000 to 85,000 clones, 70% to 85% seen once. The sample comprised PBMCs. Receptors originate from a man in his 60s with head and neck cancer.

V is TRBV28 and J is TRBJ2-3; 13 bases are shared with TRBD2. Per germline, CDR1 MDHEN and CDR2 SYDVKM. V trimming: 5 bases; J trimming: 1 base; junction bases outside the gene matches: 9. The CDR3 is 18 amino acids. The CDR3, as DNA: TGTGCCAGCAGTGCGGCCGGACTAGCGGGAGATGGCACAGATACGCAGTATTTT. It encodes CASSAAGLAGDGTDTQYF.

The chain joins TRBV25-1 to TRBJ2-7; possible D gene TRBD1, 5 bases. Germline V lookup: CDR1 MGHDK, CDR2 SYGVNS. Deletions cut 2 bases from V and 2 bases from J, with 10 bases between. The CDR3 has 14 amino acids. The chain's CDR3 is CASSEAGIPYEQYF. In DNA, the CDR3 is TGTGCCAGCAGTGAAGCAGGGATCCCCTACGAGCAGTACTTC.

V and J are TRBV28 and TRBJ2-7; 12 nucleotides agree with TRBD1. V trimming: 7 bases; J trimming: 5 bases; junction bases outside the gene matches: 6. From germline, CDR1 is MDHEN and CDR2 SYDVKM. The CDR3 extends over 14 amino acids. CDR3 DNA: TGTGCCAGCACCATAGGGACAGGGGGCCACGAGCAGTACTTC. It translates to CASTIGTGGHEQYF. The variable domain in full, with the rest retrieved from reference TRBV28 and TRBJ2-7, is DVKVTQSSRYLVKRTGEKVFLECVQDMDHENMFWYRQDPGLGLRLIYFSYDVKMKEKGDIPEGYSVSREKKERFSLILESASTNQTSMYLCASTIGTGGHEQYFGPGTRLTVT.

CDR3 amino acids: CASNLQPRSNQPQHF. CDR3 nucleotides: TGTGCCAGCAATTTACAGCCGCGCAGCAATCAGCCCCAGCATTTT. The chain employs TRBV6-6 and TRBJ1-5; the D is unclear. This CDR3 contains 15 residues. Germline loops: CDR1 MNHNY, CDR2 SVGAGI (reference sequence). The V gene lost 7 bases and the J gene lost 1 base, with 14 bases spanning the gap.